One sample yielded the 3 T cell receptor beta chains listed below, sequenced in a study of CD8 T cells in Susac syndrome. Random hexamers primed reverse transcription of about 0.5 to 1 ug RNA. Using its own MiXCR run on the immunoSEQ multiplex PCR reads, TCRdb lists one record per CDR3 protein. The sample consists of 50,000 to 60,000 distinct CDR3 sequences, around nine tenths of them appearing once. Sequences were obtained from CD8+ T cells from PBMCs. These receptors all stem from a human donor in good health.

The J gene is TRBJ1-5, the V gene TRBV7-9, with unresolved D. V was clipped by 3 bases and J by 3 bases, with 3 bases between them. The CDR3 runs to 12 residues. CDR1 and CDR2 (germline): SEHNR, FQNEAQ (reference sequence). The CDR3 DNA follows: TGTGCCAGCAGCTTGGCCAATCAGCCCCAGCATTTT. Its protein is CASSLANQPQHF.

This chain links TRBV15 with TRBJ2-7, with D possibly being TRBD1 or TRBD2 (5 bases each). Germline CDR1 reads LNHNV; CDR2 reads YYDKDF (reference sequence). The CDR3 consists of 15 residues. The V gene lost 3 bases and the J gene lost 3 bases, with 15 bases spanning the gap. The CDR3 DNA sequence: TGTGCCACCAGCAGCTCTCAGGGAGCCGGCTACGAGCAGTACTTC. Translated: CATSSSQGAGYEQYF.

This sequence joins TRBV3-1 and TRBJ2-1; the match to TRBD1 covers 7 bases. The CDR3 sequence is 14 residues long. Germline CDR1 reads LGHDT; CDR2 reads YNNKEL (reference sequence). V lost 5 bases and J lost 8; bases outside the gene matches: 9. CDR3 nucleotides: TGTGCCAGCAGCGAAAGACAGGGCGCGGATGAGCAGTTCTTC. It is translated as CASSERQGADEQFF.